The present TCR beta chain was sequenced within a study of T cell repertoires in cytomegalovirus infection. Study context: In the study, CMV epitopes included recently identified HLA-C-restricted and well-studied HLA-B-restricted ones. Shared public TCR beta signatures pointed to both CMV infection and a matching HLA type.

Notes on the study in general: Clonotype analysis showed dominance of the ex vivo response by HLA-C-restricted CMV-specific TCR beta clonotypes. There were carriers of CMV plus the relevant HLA, and cumulative public TCR beta family frequency identified them.

This CDR3 spans 18 amino acids. Germline V gene lookup returns CDR1 MNHNY and CDR2 SVGAGI (reference sequence). Between the trimmed V and J ends, which lost 6 bases and 2 bases, there was a span of 25 bases. About this clonotype: Its specificity is not known.

TCRdb re-derived calls from the reads in MiXCR, one entry per CDR3 protein. The data show around 900,000 distinct CDR3 sequences, less than 40% seen once. This clonotype originated in a human donor in good health (CMV status not recorded). Some clones in this sample may be carry-over from other donors' samples. Material: cultured CD8+ T cells from PBMCs, obtained from culture after CMV antigen stimulation. This chain connects TRBV6-6 to TRBJ2-5, with D tentatively TRBD1 (5 bases). CDR3 in amino acids: CASSPLLGHQDLQETQYF. CDR3 nucleotide sequence: TGTGCCAGCAGCCCCCTTTTGGGGCACCAGGACCTACAAGAGACCCAGTACTTC.